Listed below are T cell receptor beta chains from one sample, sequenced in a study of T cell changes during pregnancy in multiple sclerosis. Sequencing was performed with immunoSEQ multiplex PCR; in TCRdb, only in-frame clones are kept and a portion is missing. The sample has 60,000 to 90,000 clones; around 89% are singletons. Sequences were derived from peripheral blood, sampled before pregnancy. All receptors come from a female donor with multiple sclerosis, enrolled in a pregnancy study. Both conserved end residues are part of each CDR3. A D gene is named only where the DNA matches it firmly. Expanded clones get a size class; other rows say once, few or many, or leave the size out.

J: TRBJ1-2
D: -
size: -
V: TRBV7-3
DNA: TGTGCCAGCAGCTTAACAGGGGACTATGGCTACACCTTC
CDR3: CASSLTGDYGYTF

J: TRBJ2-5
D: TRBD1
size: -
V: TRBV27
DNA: TGTGCCAGCAGTCCCCTACAGGGGGGTTGGCAGACCCAGTACTTC
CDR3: CASSPLQGGWQTQYF

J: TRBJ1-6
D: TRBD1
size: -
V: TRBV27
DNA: TGTGCCAGCAGACCAGGACAGGGGGCAGGGGGTAATTCACCCCTCCACTTT
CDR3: CASRPGQGAGGNSPLHF

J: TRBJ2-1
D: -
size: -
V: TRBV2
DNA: TGTGCCAGCAAGAGCGAGGGATCCTACAATGAGCAGTTCTTC
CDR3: CASKSEGSYNEQFF

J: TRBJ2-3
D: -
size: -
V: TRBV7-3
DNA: TGTGCCAGCAGCAAACAAGGAGGCGCGTGGCGGGGGCCCACAGATACGCAGTATTTT
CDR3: CASSKQGGAWRGPTDTQYF

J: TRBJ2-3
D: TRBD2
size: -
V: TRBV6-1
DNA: TGTGCCAGCAGTGAAGAGCTAGCGGGGTCAGATACGCAGTATTTT
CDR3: CASSEELAGSDTQYF

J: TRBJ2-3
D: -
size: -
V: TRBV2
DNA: TGTGCCAGCAGTGGTCTAGAGGGAGGCACAGATACGCAGTATTTT
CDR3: CASSGLEGGTDTQYF

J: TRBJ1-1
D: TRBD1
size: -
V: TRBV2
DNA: TGTGCCAGCAAGGACAGGGTTATAAGTGATGCTTTCTTT
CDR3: CASKDRVISDAFF

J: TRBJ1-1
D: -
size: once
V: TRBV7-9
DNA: TGTGCCAGCAGCTTAGTACCAGGGCCTGAAGCTTTCTTT
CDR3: CASSLVPGPEAFF

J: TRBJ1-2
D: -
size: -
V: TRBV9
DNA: TGTGCCAGCAGCGTAGGTTGGACAGCCCAAGCTAACTATGGCTACACCTTC
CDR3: CASSVGWTAQANYGYTF

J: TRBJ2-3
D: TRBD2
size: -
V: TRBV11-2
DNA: TGTGCCAGCACCAAAACTAGCGGGGGGTATAGGGATACGCAGTATTTT
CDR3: CASTKTSGGYRDTQYF

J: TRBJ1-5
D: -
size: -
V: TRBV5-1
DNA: TGCGCCAGCAGCTTGACCGCGGGGCAGCCCCAGCATTTT
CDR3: CASSLTAGQPQHF

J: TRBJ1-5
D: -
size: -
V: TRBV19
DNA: TGTGCCAGTAGTAGACAGGTCAATCAGCCCCAGCATTTT
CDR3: CASSRQVNQPQHF

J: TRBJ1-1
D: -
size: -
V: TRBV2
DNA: TGTGCCAGCAGTCCCTATAACACTGAAGCTTTCTTT
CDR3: CASSPYNTEAFF

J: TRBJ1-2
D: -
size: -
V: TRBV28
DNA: TGTGCCAGCATCGGCAGGGGCTATGGCTACACCTTC
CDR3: CASIGRGYGYTF

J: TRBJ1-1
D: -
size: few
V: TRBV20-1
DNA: TGCAGTGCTAGATGGGGAGGAGGAGCTTTCTTT
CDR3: CSARWGGGAFF

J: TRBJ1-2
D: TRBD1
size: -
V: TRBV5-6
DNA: TGTGCCAGCAGCCGGACAGGGTTGAACTATGGCTACACCTTC
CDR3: CASSRTGLNYGYTF

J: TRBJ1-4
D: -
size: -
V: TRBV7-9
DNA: TGTGCCAGCAGCTTAGGAGTAGCGGGGGCCCTGTTTTTT
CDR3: CASSLGVAGALFF

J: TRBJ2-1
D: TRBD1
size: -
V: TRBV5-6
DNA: TGTGCCAGCACCCCCAGGGACAGGCCATACAATGAGCAGTTCTTC
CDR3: CASTPRDRPYNEQFF

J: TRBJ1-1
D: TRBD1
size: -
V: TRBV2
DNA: TGTGCCAGCAGGGTCGGACAGGGGGGCAACACTGAAGCTTTCTTT
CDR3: CASRVGQGGNTEAFF

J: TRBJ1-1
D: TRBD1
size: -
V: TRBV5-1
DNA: TGCGCCAGCAGCCACGGGACAGAGACTGAAGCTTTCTTT
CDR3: CASSHGTETEAFF

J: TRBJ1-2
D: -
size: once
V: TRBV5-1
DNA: TGCGCCAGCAGCCCAGATCCGGGACTGACGATTAACTATGGCTACACCTTC
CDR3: CASSPDPGLTINYGYTF

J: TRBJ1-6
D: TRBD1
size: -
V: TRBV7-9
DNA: TGTGCCAGCAGCCCTCTGGAGGGGGCTGGTTCACCCCTCCACTTT
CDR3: CASSPLEGAGSPLHF

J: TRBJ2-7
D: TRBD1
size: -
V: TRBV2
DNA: TGTGCCAGCAGTGTGGACAGGGGGCAGTACGAGCAGTACTTC
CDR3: CASSVDRGQYEQYF

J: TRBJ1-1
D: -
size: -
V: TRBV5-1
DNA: TGCGCCAGCAGCCCGGGCCCGCGGGGCACTGAAGCTTTCTTT
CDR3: CASSPGPRGTEAFF

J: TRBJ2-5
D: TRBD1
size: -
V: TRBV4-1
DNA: TGCGCCAGCAGCCGCGCCGACAGGGGAGGAGAGACCCAGTACTTC
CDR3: CASSRADRGGETQYF

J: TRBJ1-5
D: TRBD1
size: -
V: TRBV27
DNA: TGTGCCACCGGGACAGCAAATCAGCCCCAGCATTTT
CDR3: CATGTANQPQHF

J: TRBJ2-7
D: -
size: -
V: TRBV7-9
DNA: TGTGCCAGCAGCTCACCCCAGCGGGTTCTGAACTCCCCCTACGAGCAGTACTTC
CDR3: CASSSPQRVLNSPYEQYF

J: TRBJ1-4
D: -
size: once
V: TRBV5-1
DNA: TGCGCCAGCAGCCGGACAGCCAGTGAAAAACTGTTTTTT
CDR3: CASSRTASEKLFF

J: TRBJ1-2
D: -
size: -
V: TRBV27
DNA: TGTGCCAGCTCTTGGAGAATAGGATATGGCTACACCTTC
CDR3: CASSWRIGYGYTF

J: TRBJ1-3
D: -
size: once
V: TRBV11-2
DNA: TGTGCCAGCAGCTTCGACAGCCCGCTCTCTGGAAACACCATATATTTT
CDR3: CASSFDSPLSGNTIYF

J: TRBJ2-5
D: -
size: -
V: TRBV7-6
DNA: TGTGCCAGCAGTCGTGACTATCAAGAGACCCAGTACTTC
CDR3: CASSRDYQETQYF

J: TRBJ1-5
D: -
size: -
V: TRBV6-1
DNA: TGTGCCAGCAGTGAGGTGTACTCCGGGGAGTTGCCCCAGCATTTT
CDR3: CASSEVYSGELPQHF

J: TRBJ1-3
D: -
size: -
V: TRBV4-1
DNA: TGCGCCAGCAGCCAAGTCGGGGGTATCTCTGGAAACACCATATATTTT
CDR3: CASSQVGGISGNTIYF

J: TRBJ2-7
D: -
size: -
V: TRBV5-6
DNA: TGTGCCAGCAGTTTAATAAAGGGGTACGAGCAGTACTTC
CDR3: CASSLIKGYEQYF

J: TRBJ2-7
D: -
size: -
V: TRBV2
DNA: TGTGCCAGCAGTGTGAGCCACGAGCAGTACTTC
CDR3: CASSVSHEQYF

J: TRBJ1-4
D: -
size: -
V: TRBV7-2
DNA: TGTGCCAGCAGCTTATTCAGGGTCCCTGAAAAACTGTTTTTT
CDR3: CASSLFRVPEKLFF

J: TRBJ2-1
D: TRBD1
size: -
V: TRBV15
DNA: TGTGCCACCAGCAGAGGGCAGGGGGCGGGCAATGAGCAGTTCTTC
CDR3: CATSRGQGAGNEQFF

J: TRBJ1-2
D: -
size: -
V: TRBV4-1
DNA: TGCGCCAGCAGCGAGGTCGGGGTCTATGGCTACACCTTC
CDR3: CASSEVGVYGYTF

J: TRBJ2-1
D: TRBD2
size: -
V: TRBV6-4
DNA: TGTGCCAGCAGTGACCTAGCGGGGGGAGATGAGCAGTTCTTC
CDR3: CASSDLAGGDEQFF

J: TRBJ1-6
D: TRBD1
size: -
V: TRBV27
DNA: TGTGCCAGCAGTAGGGGAGCAGGGGGAAAACATAATTCACCCCTCCACTTT
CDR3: CASSRGAGGKHNSPLHF

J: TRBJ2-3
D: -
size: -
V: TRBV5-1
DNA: TGCGCCAGCAGCCTAGAGATCCGGGGGGCTAACACAGATACGCAGTATTTT
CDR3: CASSLEIRGANTDTQYF

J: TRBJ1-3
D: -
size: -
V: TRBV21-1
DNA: TGTGCCACCCCCAGGACTTCCGTTTCTGGAAACACCATATATTTT
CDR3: CATPRTSVSGNTIYF

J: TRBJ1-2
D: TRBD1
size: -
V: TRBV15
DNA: TGTGCCACCAGCAGAGGCGGACAGGCCTCAAACTATGGCTACACCTTC
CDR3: CATSRGGQASNYGYTF

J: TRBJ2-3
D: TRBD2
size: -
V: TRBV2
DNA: TGTGCCAGCAGTAAAAGACTAGCGGGGGGGTATATAGATACGCAGTATTTT
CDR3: CASSKRLAGGYIDTQYF

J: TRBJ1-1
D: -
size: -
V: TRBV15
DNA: TGTGCCACCAGCAGAGATGGGTCGGGGGAGCCAGCTTTCTTT
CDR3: CATSRDGSGEPAFF

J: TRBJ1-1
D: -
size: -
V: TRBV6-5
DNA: TGTGCCAGCAGTGTCGACGGACTCACTGAAGCTTTCTTT
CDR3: CASSVDGLTEAFF

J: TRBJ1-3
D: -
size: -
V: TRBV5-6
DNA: TGTGCCAGCACCCGGGGAACTTTTACCTCTGGAAACACCATATATTTT
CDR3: CASTRGTFTSGNTIYF

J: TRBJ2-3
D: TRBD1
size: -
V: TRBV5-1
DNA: TGCGCCAGCAGCCGGGACAGGGTTGACGATACGCAGTATTTT
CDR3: CASSRDRVDDTQYF

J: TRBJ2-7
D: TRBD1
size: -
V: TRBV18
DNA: TGTGCCAGCTCAAGGGACAGGGACCCTAACTACGAGCAGTACTTC
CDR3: CASSRDRDPNYEQYF

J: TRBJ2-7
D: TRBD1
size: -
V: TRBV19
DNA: TGTGCCAGTAGCCCCGACAGGGGCCACTCCTACGAGCAGTACTTC
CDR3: CASSPDRGHSYEQYF

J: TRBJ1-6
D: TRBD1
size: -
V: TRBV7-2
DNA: TGTGCCAGCAGCTTAAAGGGGGCTTGGTCACCCCTCCACTTT
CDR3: CASSLKGAWSPLHF